The clone carrying this TCR beta chain came up a few times. The antigen is not known. The study sampled nominally healthy donors, though unrecorded immune exposures were likely. The data were obtained in a study of cytomegalovirus exposure and HLA in healthy donors. The CDR3 loop spans 12 amino acids. V was pared by 3 bases and J by 8 bases, with 7 bases between. The V gene's germline CDR1 is MGHRA and CDR2 YSYEKL. The primer mix had 60 Vbeta and 13 Jbeta primers. Here immunoSEQ multiplex PCR was the method, and the copy in TCRdb shows in-frame clones only, minus some. This table has some 200,000 clones, about 81% appearing once. Study findings and constraints: The study labeled approximately 150 TCR beta chains cytomegalovirus-associated. The authors later found HLA-associated TCR beta chains more clonally expanded than equally common others. Whilst most TCR sequences proved rare, a subset of public TCRs occurred across many donors.

The chain employs TRBV4-1 and TRBJ1-4; D is unresolved. This TCR derives from a woman in her thirties or forties in good health and CMV-seronegative. Sample: PBMCs. CDR3 residues: CASSQFGEKLFF. The CDR3 DNA is TGCGCCAGCAGCCAGTTCGGGGAAAAACTGTTTTTT.